The clone carrying this T cell receptor beta chain has a handful of counts. The antigen remains undetermined. This sample stems from a study of vaccination and CD4 T cells after COVID-19. Study overall: Six males and four females constituted the convalescent cohort, two of whom were Hispanic. Cells were stimulated with overlapping spike peptide pools from SARS-CoV-2, HCoV-NL63, HCoV-OC43 and HCoV-229E.

Findings and caveats of the study: Median SARS-CoV-2-reactive clonotype numbers rose nonsignificantly, about 21 to 38.

Treatment specified: roughly ten-day PBMC culture with coronavirus spike peptide pools or control peptides (ViraFEST assay). Sequencing of the DNA from cultured CD4+ T cells was carried out with the Oncomine TCR Beta short-read assay. Via MiXCR, TCRdb re-called the PCR reads, giving one row per CDR3 protein. The repertoire holds about 15,000 distinct CDR3 sequences, about 41% seen once, with more than 8% in the top ten. The clonotype was recovered from a human donor who had recovered from COVID-19. Sample: CD4+ T cells from blood, cultured in vitro.

CDR3 region: CASSQQGNTEAFF. The CDR3 bases are TGTGCCAGCAGCCAACAGGGGAACACTGAAGCTTTCTTT. The chain employs TRBV11-2 and TRBJ1-1; weak D call: TRBD1 (6 bases). CDR3 length equals 13 residues. Trimming stripped 5 bases from V and 1 base from J, with 8 bases between. Germline V gives CDR1 SGHAT, CDR2 FQNNGV.